This is a list of T cell receptor beta chains from one sample in a study of technical replicates of blood from several donors. Profiling relied on immunoSEQ multiplex PCR, and the TCRdb table lists in-frame clones only, not all of them. This table holds tens of thousands of clones, roughly 98% found once. Material: T cells isolated from PBMCs. These receptors were collected from a human donor in good health. Each CDR3 is given with its conserved first and last residue. The D gene is left open where the match is weak. Size is omitted from some rows. Given values are once, few, many or a class for expanded clones.

d_gene	v_gene	abundance	j_gene	CDR3nt	CDR3aa
TRBD2	TRBV14	.	TRBJ2-5	TGTGCCAGCAGCCAAGTAGCGGGAGTAAAAGAGACCCAGTACTTC	CASSQVAGVKETQYF
TRBD2	TRBV10-3	.	TRBJ2-1	TGTGCCATCAGGCTTACCGGACTAGCGGGAGACAATGAGCAGTTCTTC	CAIRLTGLAGDNEQFF
TRBD2	TRBV2	.	TRBJ2-1	TGTGCCAGCGGTCCCGGACTAGCGGGGGGCGAGCAGTTCTTC	CASGPGLAGGEQFF
.	TRBV7-3	once	TRBJ2-1	TGTGCCAGCAGCTTACAGTCGGGGAGGGGGGATGAGCAGTTCTTC	CASSLQSGRGDEQFF
TRBD1	TRBV6-5	.	TRBJ1-2	TGTGCCAGCAGTTCACAGGGGTTAGTGGGCTATGGCTACACCTTC	CASSSQGLVGYGYTF
.	TRBV6-5	.	TRBJ1-6	TGTGCCAGCGGCCACGCAAATTCACCCCTCCACTTT	CASGHANSPLHF
.	TRBV14	.	TRBJ2-7	TGTGCCAGCAGCGTGAAACATCCTTCCTACGAGCAGTACTTC	CASSVKHPSYEQYF
.	TRBV20-1	.	TRBJ2-7	TGCAGTGCTAGAGGGGAGTGGGAGCAGTACTTC	CSARGEWEQYF
TRBD1	TRBV6-5	.	TRBJ1-2	TGTGCCAGTCGAAAACAGGGGTTTAGCTTTGGCTACACCTTC	CASRKQGFSFGYTF
.	TRBV9	.	TRBJ1-2	TGTGCCAGCAGCGTAGGCGGATCCTATGGCTACACCTTC	CASSVGGSYGYTF
TRBD1	TRBV7-9	.	TRBJ2-3	TGTGCCAGCAGCATCTGGACAGGGACGGTCCCAGATACGCAGTATTTT	CASSIWTGTVPDTQYF
.	TRBV7-2	once	TRBJ2-7	TGTGCCAGCAGCTATCGCGGCCCGGGCTACGAGCAGTACTTC	CASSYRGPGYEQYF
.	TRBV29-1	.	TRBJ2-3	TGCAGCCACCCCACTCAATCAGATACGCAGTATTTT	CSHPTQSDTQYF
.	TRBV18	.	TRBJ2-5	TGTGCCAGCTCACCACGTCCAGGGCGAGGAGAGACCCAGTACTTC	CASSPRPGRGETQYF
TRBD1	TRBV5-4	.	TRBJ2-5	TGTGCCAGCAGCTTGGCCCAGGGGGCCGGTGAGACCCAGTACTTC	CASSLAQGAGETQYF
.	TRBV5-1	.	TRBJ2-2	TGCGCCAGCAGCTTGGCCCAGGGGAACACCGGGGAGCTGTTTTTT	CASSLAQGNTGELFF
.	TRBV5-5	.	TRBJ1-2	TGTGCCAGCAGCCCGGACAGCCAGGACTATGGCTACACCTTC	CASSPDSQDYGYTF
TRBD2	TRBV4-1	.	TRBJ2-7	TGCGCCAGCAGCCAGAATCTAGCGGGAGGGCCTATCTACGAGCAGTACTTC	CASSQNLAGGPIYEQYF
.	TRBV25-1	.	TRBJ1-2	TGTGCCAGCAGTGAATCAGGCAAATCGGCTGGCTACACCTTC	CASSESGKSAGYTF
.	TRBV6-1	once	TRBJ1-1	TGTGCCAGCAGTGGGTCTCTTTGGGGAGCAGGGAACACTGAAGCTTTCTTT	CASSGSLWGAGNTEAFF
.	TRBV18	.	TRBJ1-5	TGTGCCAGCTCACTAAGACAGGATTCCCTTGCGCATTTT	CASSLRQDSLAHF
TRBD2	TRBV19	.	TRBJ2-7	TGTGCCAGTAGTCCGGGACTAGCGGGAGGTGCCTCAGGGGAGCAGTACTTC	CASSPGLAGGASGEQYF
TRBD1	TRBV7-7	.	TRBJ1-5	TGTGCCAGCAGCCCCGGACTGGGACAGGGACAGCATTTT	CASSPGLGQGQHF
.	TRBV28	.	TRBJ2-1	TGTGCCAGCAGTTTGTCCCTCAGCTCCTACAATGAGCAGTTCTTC	CASSLSLSSYNEQFF
TRBD2	TRBV5-1	.	TRBJ2-5	TGCGCCAGCAGTACTCCGGGACTAGGGGAGACCCAGTACTTC	CASSTPGLGETQYF
.	TRBV5-1	.	TRBJ1-1	TGCGCCAGCAGCCAGACAGCCACGACTGAAGCTTTCTTT	CASSQTATTEAFF
TRBD2	TRBV7-6	.	TRBJ2-5	TGTGCCAGCAGCTTAGCGCCTAGCGGGAGAGAGACCCAGTACTTC	CASSLAPSGRETQYF
.	TRBV28	.	TRBJ2-7	TGTGCCAGCAGTCCTCCGACAAACTACGAGCAGTACTTC	CASSPPTNYEQYF
.	TRBV11-2	.	TRBJ2-3	TGTGCCAGCAGCGTATTCCAGGGCGGAGGCACAGATACGCAGTATTTT	CASSVFQGGGTDTQYF
TRBD2	TRBV28	.	TRBJ2-3	TGTGCCAGCAGTTCCCTAGCGGAATACACAGATACGCAGTATTTT	CASSSLAEYTDTQYF
.	TRBV14	.	TRBJ1-2	TGTGCCAGCAGCCAAGGGATCGAACAGCATGGCTACACCTTC	CASSQGIEQHGYTF
.	TRBV5-1	.	TRBJ2-5	TGCGCCAGCAGTTCCGACAGCACCCAAGAGACCCAGTACTTC	CASSSDSTQETQYF
.	TRBV25-1	.	TRBJ1-1	TGTGCCAGCAGTGAAGGGGGGACTGAAGCTTTCTTT	CASSEGGTEAFF
.	TRBV30	.	TRBJ2-5	TGTGCCTGGAAAGGGGAAGGTGAGACCCAGTACTTC	CAWKGEGETQYF
.	TRBV19	.	TRBJ1-5	TGTGCCAGTACCGACAGTAGCAATCAGCCCCAGCATTTT	CASTDSSNQPQHF
.	TRBV4-1	.	TRBJ2-7	TGCGCCAGCAGCCAAGAAGCGGGCTTTTTGGGCGAGCAGTACTTC	CASSQEAGFLGEQYF
TRBD1	TRBV2	.	TRBJ1-5	TGTGCCAGCAGCGCCGGGACAGCTAATCAGCCCCAGCATTTT	CASSAGTANQPQHF
.	TRBV10-1	.	TRBJ2-7	TGCGCCAGCAGTGAGGGACCGACAGGCAGGAACGAGCAGTACTTC	CASSEGPTGRNEQYF
TRBD1	TRBV6-5	.	TRBJ1-2	TGTGCCAGCAGTTACTCAGGGGGCGACTATGGCTACACCTTC	CASSYSGGDYGYTF
.	TRBV11-2	.	TRBJ2-1	TGTGCCAGCAGCTTATCTAGAATGGCCTACAATGAGCAGTTCTTC	CASSLSRMAYNEQFF
TRBD2	TRBV28	once	TRBJ2-1	TGTGCCAGCAGGCTAGCGGACCTCTACAATGAGCAGTTCTTC	CASRLADLYNEQFF